Listed here are 23 T cell receptor beta chains from one sample, sequenced in a study of T cell changes during pregnancy in multiple sclerosis. Produced via immunoSEQ multiplex PCR; TCRdb's table is partial and in-frame only. The table includes under 95,000 clones, roughly 92% detected once. The source material was peripheral blood, sampled after pregnancy. The origin of the receptors is a female donor with multiple sclerosis, enrolled in a pregnancy study.

This clone showed up just once. The chain carries TRBV7-2 and TRBJ2-7, with TRBD1 matching 9 bases. The CDR3 spans 15 residues. From germline, CDR1 is SGHTA and CDR2 FQGNSA. V shed 6 bases and J 3 bases; nucleotides not matched to a gene: 9. The CDR3 DNA reads as TGTGCCAGCAGGCGAACCGGGACAGGGTACTACGAGCAGTACTTC. This codes for CASRRTGTGYYEQYF.

This clone has just one count. V is TRBV30 and J is TRBJ2-7; 7 bases align to TRBD1. This CDR3 has 13 amino acids. CDR1 is GTSNPN, CDR2 SVGIG, per germline (reference sequence). Unmatched junction bases numbered 6, after V lost 0 bases and J lost 7 bases. The CDR3 here is CAWSVAGGTEQYF. As DNA, the CDR3 is TGTGCCTGGAGTGTAGCAGGGGGTACGGAGCAGTACTTC.

The chain uses TRBV7-2 and TRBJ2-1; 12 bases agree with TRBD2. Trimming took 5 bases from V and 10 from J; bases not matched to a gene: 6. There are 14 residues in the CDR3. Germline V gene sequence: CDR1 SGHTA, CDR2 FQGNSA. CDR3: CASSLLAGGHEQFF. In nucleotides, the CDR3 is TGTGCCAGCAGCCTACTAGCGGGGGGCCACGAGCAGTTCTTC.

The chain employs TRBV6-1 and TRBJ2-3, with no clear D. Looked up from germline, CDR1 is MNHNS and CDR2 is SASEGT. V was cut by 2 bases and J by 4 bases, with 13 bases left in between. The CDR3 is 15 residues long. The DNA of the CDR3 is TGTGCCAGCAGTGAACTTGGCAGGCTGGCAGATACGCAGTATTTT. Translated, it gives CASSELGRLADTQYF.

The chain joins TRBV6-5 to TRBJ2-2, with D possibly matching TRBD2 (6 bases). The germline V and J ends were trimmed by 4 bases and 3 bases, with 12 bases remaining between them. The CDR3 is 15 amino acids. Germline V gene lookup returns CDR1 MNHEY and CDR2 SVGAGI. The CDR3 loop is CASSSSAIHTGELFF. For the CDR3, the DNA is TGTGCCAGCAGTTCTAGCGCCATCCACACCGGGGAGCTGTTTTTT.

The V call is TRBV6-5, the J call TRBJ2-7; 9 positions agree with TRBD2. The V gene end was trimmed by 5 bases and the J gene end by 2 bases; junction bases not matched to a gene: 7. The CDR3 contains 15 residues. The germline gives CDR1 MNHEY, CDR2 SVGAGI. The CDR3 nucleotides are TGTGCCAGCAGTAAAGGACTAGCGAGGACCTACGAGCAGTACTTC. Translated, it gives CASSKGLARTYEQYF.

The CDR3 bases are TGTGCCAGCAGCTCGATTGACACCTACGAGCAGTACTTC. Residues: CASSSIDTYEQYF. This rearrangement joins TRBV5-6 to TRBJ2-7; D remains ambiguous. Between the trimmed V and J ends, which lost 3 bases and 2 bases, there was a span of 9 bases. This CDR3 spans 13 amino acids. The germline V gene encodes CDR1 SGHDT and CDR2 YYEEEE.

The rearrangement links TRBV7-2 to TRBJ1-4, with D maybe TRBD1 (5 bases). CDR3 length: 15 amino acids. The germline V gene has CDR1 SGHTA and CDR2 FQGNSA. The V end was cut by 5 bases, the J end by 3 bases, with 13 bases between. The CDR3 DNA sequence: TGTGCCAGCAGCGTACAAGGGGCTTCTAATGAAAAACTGTTTTTT. This translates into CASSVQGASNEKLFF.

The rearrangement uses TRBV6-1 and TRBJ2-5, with 12 bases aligning to TRBD2. V was clipped by 3 bases and J by 6 bases; unmatched bases: 5. CDR3 length: 15 residues. From germline, CDR1 is MNHNS and CDR2 SASEGT. The CDR3 DNA follows: TGTGCCAGCAGTGAGCTAGCGGGGGGGAGGCAGACCCAGTACTTC. Translating it yields CASSELAGGRQTQYF.

The chain is built from TRBV20-1 and TRBJ1-1; possibly TRBD1 for D (5 bases). The CDR3 totals 11 residues. The germline CDR1 and CDR2 sequences are DFQATT and SNEGSKA (reference sequence). The CDR3 reads CRADSDTEAFF. The CDR3 DNA follows: TGCAGGGCTGACAGCGACACTGAAGCTTTCTTT.

This chain links TRBV6-5 with TRBJ2-3, with TRBD2 matching 12 bases. Trimming cost V 6 bases and J 4 bases; bases outside gene matches: 5. The CDR3 contains 15 residues. The germline V gene has CDR1 MNHEY and CDR2 SVGAGI. The CDR3 region is CASRELAGGADTQYF. The CDR3 DNA follows: TGTGCCAGCAGAGAGCTAGCGGGAGGGGCAGATACGCAGTATTTT.

CDR3 in amino acids: CAWTGVVADTQYF. CDR3 nucleotide sequence: TGTGCCTGGACAGGGGTTGTCGCAGATACGCAGTATTTT. V is TRBV30 and J is TRBJ2-3, with D possibly TRBD1 on 6 matching bases. V was cut by 4 bases and J by 4 bases, with 12 bases left in between. The CDR3 spans 13 residues. CDR1 is GTSNPN and CDR2 is SVGIG in the germline V gene (reference sequence).

The chain employs TRBV2 and TRBJ1-6; tentatively, D is TRBD1 (6 bases). Germline loops: CDR1 SNHLY, CDR2 FYNNEI. This CDR3 comprises 13 residues. Trimming left V 6 bases short and J 7 bases short, with 10 bases between. CDR3 residues: CASRNQGNSPLHF. Here the CDR3 DNA reads TGTGCCAGCAGGAATCAGGGGAATTCACCCCTCCACTTT.

The chain employs TRBV30 and TRBJ1-1, with D perhaps TRBD1 (5 bases). V was clipped by 3 bases and J by 4 bases, with 24 bases between them. Germline V gene lookup returns CDR1 GTSNPN and CDR2 SVGIG (reference sequence). This CDR3 has 17 amino acids. The CDR3: CAWSFLRDSGVGTEAFF. CDR3 bases: TGTGCCTGGAGCTTCCTCCGGGACTCGGGAGTTGGCACTGAAGCTTTCTTT.

The V gene is TRBV4-2, the J gene TRBJ2-3; 14 bases are shared with TRBD2. The CDR3 length is 16 residues. CDR1 is LGHNA and CDR2 is YNFKEQ in the germline V gene. The ends lost 4 bases at V and 4 bases at J; junction bases unmatched: 4. The CDR3 DNA reads as TGTGCCAGCAGCCTTGGGACTAGCGGGGGAGCAGATACGCAGTATTTT. Amino acid sequence: CASSLGTSGGADTQYF.

About this clone: Other DNA sequences in the sample encode the same CDR3. The CDR3 DNA reads as TGTGCCAGCAGCGTAGGGGCAGGGTCTGGAAACACCATATATTTT. Protein sequence: CASSVGAGSGNTIYF. The rearrangement joins TRBV9 to TRBJ1-3, with D possibly TRBD1 on 5 matching bases. V was cut by 0 bases and J by 1 base, with 8 bases left in between. The CDR3 consists of 15 residues. The V gene's germline CDR1 is SGDLS and CDR2 YYNGEE.

The DNA of the CDR3 is TGTGCCTGGAGGGACAGGGGCAGAACTGAAGCTTTCTTT. It codes for CAWRDRGRTEAFF. V and J are TRBV30 and TRBJ1-1; TRBD1 matches 9 bases. The CDR3 has 13 amino acids. The germline CDR1 and CDR2 sequences are GTSNPN and SVGIG (reference sequence). V shed 3 bases, J shed 5 bases, and the junction held 4 bases outside the gene matches. Filled out from reference TRBV30 and TRBJ1-1, the complete variable domain reads SQTIHQWPATLVQPVGSPLSLECTVEGTSNPNLYWYRQAAGRGLQLLFYSVGIGQISSEVPQNLSASRPQDRQFILSSKKLLLSDSGFYLCAWRDRGRTEAFFGQGTRLTVV.

V usage is TRBV7-2 and J usage is TRBJ1-2; perhaps TRBD1 as D (6 bases). Germline CDR1 reads SGHTA; CDR2 reads FQGNSA. The ends were cut back, 1 base at V and 7 bases at J, with 13 bases in the middle. This CDR3 is 14 amino acids long. CDR3 in amino acids: CASSLVGLQGGYTF. The CDR3 DNA sequence: TGTGCCAGCAGCTTAGTAGGCTTACAGGGTGGCTACACCTTC.

The gene calls are TRBV4-2 and TRBJ1-1; D unresolved. This CDR3 is built from 16 residues. CDR1 and CDR2 (germline): LGHNA, YNFKEQ. V lost 0 bases to trimming and J lost 1 base, with 12 bases between them. This CDR3 is CASSQDLAGSNTEAFF. The DNA of the CDR3 is TGTGCCAGCAGCCAAGATCTCGCAGGTTCGAACACTGAAGCTTTCTTT.

This chain connects TRBV27 to TRBJ2-5; a weak D match, TRBD2 (7 bases). The CDR3 runs 13 residues. Germline CDR1 is MNHEY and CDR2 is SMNVEV (reference sequence). The V and J ends lost 10 bases and 7 bases respectively, with 19 bases between them. The CDR3 DNA sequence: TGTGCCACCTCCCGGGGGGCCCAGGGGACCCAGTACTTC. Translating gives CATSRGAQGTQYF.

The rearrangement uses TRBV5-1 and TRBJ1-1, with D possibly matching TRBD1 (5 bases). This CDR3 region has 14 residues. Trimming stripped 5 bases from V and 0 bases from J, with 11 bases between. Germline CDR1 is SGHRS and CDR2 is YFSETQ. The CDR3 DNA sequence: TGCGCCAGCAGGGTGGAGACAGTGAACACTGAAGCTTTCTTT. This gives the protein CASRVETVNTEAFF.

J is TRBJ1-4 and V is TRBV9; a weak D match, TRBD1 (5 bases). Trimming left V 1 base short and J 4 bases short, with 8 bases between. CDR1 and CDR2 (germline): SGDLS, YYNGEE. The CDR3 runs 14 residues. The CDR3 DNA reads TGTGCCAGCAGCGTAAGACAGTATAATGAAAAACTGTTTTTT. Its protein product is CASSVRQYNEKLFF.

This clone appeared a single time. The rearrangement links TRBV30 to TRBJ1-2; 8 bases map to TRBD1. The ends lost 4 bases at V and 7 bases at J; junction bases unmatched: 8. This CDR3 has 13 residues. Germline V gives CDR1 GTSNPN, CDR2 SVGIG (reference sequence). The chain's CDR3 is CAWIPAGGVGYTF. Written as DNA, the CDR3 is TGTGCCTGGATCCCGGCAGGGGGCGTTGGCTACACCTTC.